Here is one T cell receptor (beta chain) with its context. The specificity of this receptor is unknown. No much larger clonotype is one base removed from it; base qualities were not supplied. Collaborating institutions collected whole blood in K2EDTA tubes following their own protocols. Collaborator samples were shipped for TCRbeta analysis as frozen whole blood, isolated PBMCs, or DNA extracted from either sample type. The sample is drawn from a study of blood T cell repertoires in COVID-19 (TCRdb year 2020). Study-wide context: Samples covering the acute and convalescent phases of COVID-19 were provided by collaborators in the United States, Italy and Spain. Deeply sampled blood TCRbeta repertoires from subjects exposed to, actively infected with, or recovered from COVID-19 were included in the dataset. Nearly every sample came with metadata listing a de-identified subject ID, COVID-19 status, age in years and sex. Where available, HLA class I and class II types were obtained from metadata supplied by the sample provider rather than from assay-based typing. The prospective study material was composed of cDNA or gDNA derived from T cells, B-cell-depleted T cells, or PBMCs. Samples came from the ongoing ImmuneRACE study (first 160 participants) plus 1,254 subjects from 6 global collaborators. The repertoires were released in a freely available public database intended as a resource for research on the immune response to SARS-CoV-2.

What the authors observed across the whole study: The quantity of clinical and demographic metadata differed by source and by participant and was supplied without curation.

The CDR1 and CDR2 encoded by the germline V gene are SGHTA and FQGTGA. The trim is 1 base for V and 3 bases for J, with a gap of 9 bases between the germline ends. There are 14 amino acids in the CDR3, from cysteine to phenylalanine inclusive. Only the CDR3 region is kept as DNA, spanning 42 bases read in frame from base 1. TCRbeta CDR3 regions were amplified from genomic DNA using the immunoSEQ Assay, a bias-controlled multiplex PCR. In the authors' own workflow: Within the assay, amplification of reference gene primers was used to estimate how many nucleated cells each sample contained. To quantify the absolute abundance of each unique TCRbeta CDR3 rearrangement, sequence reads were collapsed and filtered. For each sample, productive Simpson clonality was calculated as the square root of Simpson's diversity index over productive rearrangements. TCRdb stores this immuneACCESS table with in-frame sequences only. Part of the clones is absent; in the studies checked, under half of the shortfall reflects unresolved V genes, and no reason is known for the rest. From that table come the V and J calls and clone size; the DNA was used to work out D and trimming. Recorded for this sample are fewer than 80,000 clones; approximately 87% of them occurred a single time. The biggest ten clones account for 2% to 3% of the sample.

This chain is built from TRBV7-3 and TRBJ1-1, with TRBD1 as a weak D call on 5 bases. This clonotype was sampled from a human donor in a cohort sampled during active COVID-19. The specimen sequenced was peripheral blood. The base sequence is TGTGCCAGCAGCTTAATGGGCAGGGACACTGAAGCTTTCTTT. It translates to CASSLMGRDTEAFF.